The T cell receptor (beta chain) described here comes from a study of cytomegalovirus exposure and HLA in healthy donors. As regards this clone: Its antigen remains unidentified.

The study ran its PCR with 60 Vbeta and 13 Jbeta primers. As originally analysed: In a later analysis, of tens of millions of unique beta chains, some 10 million appeared in at least two donors. Sequenced by immunoSEQ multiplex PCR; TCRdb stores in-frame clones only, minus some. That table furnishes V, J and clone size, whereas the DNA furnished D and trimming. The table shows around 150,000 clones, with around 77% occurring only once. Donors had nominal health at sampling but likely had unrecorded immune exposures. Notes on the study in general: In presence/absence analyses, roughly uniform sequencing depth across donors was assumed.

This receptor was identified in a man aged 30 to 39 in good health and CMV-seropositive. The sample was PBMCs.

The CDR3 is CSVETPTRSYEQYF. The CDR3 DNA is TGCAGCGTTGAGACTCCGACGCGATCCTACGAGCAGTACTTC. This chain connects TRBV29-1 to TRBJ2-7; D remains unclear. V was pared by 3 bases and J by 1 base, with 13 bases between. The germline gives CDR1 SQVTM, CDR2 ANQGSEA. This CDR3 is 14 amino acids long.